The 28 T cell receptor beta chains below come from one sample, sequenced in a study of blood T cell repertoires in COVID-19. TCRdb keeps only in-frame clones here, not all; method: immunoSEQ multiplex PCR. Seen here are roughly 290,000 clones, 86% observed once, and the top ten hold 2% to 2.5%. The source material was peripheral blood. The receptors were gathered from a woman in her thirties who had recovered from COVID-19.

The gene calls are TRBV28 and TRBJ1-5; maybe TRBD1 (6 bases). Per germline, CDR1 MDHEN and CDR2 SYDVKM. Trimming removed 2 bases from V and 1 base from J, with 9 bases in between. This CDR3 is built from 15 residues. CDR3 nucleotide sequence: TGTGCCAGCAGTTTAGCAGGGGAGAGCAATCAGCCCCAGCATTTT. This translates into CASSLAGESNQPQHF.

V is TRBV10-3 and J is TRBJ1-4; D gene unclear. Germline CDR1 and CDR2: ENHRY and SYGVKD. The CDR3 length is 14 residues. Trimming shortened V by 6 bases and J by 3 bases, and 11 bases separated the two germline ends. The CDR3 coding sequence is TGTGCCATCAGAGAGCCGGGTCCTAATGAAAAACTGTTTTTT. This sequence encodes CAIREPGPNEKLFF.

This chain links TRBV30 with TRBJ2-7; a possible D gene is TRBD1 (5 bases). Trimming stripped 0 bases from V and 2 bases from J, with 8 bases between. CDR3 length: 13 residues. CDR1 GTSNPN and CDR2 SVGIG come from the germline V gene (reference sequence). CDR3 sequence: CAWSVQAPYEQYF. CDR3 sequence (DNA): TGTGCCTGGAGTGTACAGGCCCCCTACGAGCAGTACTTC.

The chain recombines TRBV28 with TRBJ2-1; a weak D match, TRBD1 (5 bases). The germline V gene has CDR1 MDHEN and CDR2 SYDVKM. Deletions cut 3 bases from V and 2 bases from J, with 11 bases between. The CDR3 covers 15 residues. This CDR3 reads CASSFLQATYNEQFF. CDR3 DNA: TGTGCCAGCAGTTTTCTACAGGCCACCTACAATGAGCAGTTCTTC.

The CDR3 coding sequence is TGTGCCAGCAGTTCGGGGAATTGGAATGCCCAGTACTTC. Translation: CASSSGNWNAQYF. V is TRBV27 and J is TRBJ2-5; D possibly corresponds to TRBD2 (5 bases). Trimming took 4 bases from V and 9 from J, leaving 15 bases between them. The CDR3 loop spans 13 amino acids. The germline V gene encodes CDR1 MNHEY and CDR2 SMNVEV (reference sequence).

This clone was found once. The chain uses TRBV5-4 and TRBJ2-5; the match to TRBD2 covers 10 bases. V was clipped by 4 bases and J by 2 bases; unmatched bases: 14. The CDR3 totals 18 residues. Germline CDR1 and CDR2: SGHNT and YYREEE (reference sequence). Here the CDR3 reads CASSPPLGAGGGQETQYF. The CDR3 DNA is TGTGCCAGCAGCCCGCCCCTCGGAGCGGGAGGGGGACAAGAGACCCAGTACTTC.

The CDR3: CASSPQAGTGGGETQYF. For the CDR3, the DNA is TGTGCCAGCTCACCACAAGCCGGGACAGGGGGCGGCGAGACCCAGTACTTC. The V gene is TRBV18, the J gene TRBJ2-5; TRBD1 matches 12 bases. V was pared by 1 base and J by 5 bases, with 8 bases of the junction left unmatched. The CDR3 consists of 17 residues. CDR1 is KGHSH and CDR2 is LQKENI in the germline V gene.

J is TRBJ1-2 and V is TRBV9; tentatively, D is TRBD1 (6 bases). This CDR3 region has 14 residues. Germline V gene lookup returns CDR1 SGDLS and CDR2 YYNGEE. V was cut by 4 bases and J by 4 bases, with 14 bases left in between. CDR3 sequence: CASSPLGQTYGYTF. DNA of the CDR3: TGTGCCAGCAGCCCGCTAGGACAGACCTATGGCTACACCTTC.

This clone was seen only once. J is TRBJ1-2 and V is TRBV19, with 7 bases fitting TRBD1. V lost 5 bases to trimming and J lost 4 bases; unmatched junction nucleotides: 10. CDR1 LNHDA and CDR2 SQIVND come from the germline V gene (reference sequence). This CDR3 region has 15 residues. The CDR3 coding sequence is TGTGCCAGTAGTTCCTCCCCCCGGGACAGCTATGGCTACACCTTC. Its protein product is CASSSSPRDSYGYTF.

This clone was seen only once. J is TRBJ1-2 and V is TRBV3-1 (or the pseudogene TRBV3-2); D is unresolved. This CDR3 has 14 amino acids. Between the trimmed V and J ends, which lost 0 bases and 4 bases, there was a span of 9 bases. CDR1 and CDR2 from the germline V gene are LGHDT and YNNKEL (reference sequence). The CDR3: CASSQDWASYGYTF. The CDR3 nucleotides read TGTGCCAGCAGCCAAGATTGGGCCAGCTATGGCTACACCTTC.

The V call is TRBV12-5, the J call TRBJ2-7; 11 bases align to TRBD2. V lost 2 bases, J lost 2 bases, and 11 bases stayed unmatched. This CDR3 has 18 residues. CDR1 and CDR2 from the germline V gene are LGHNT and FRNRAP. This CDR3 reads CASGLIDSGGDPTYEQYF. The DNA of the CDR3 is TGTGCTAGTGGTTTGATCGATAGCGGGGGGGATCCGACCTACGAGCAGTACTTC. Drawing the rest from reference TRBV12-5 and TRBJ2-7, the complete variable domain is DARVTQTPRHKVTEMGQEVTMRCQPILGHNTVFWYRQTMMQGLELLAYFRNRAPLDDSGMPKDRFSAEMPDATLATLKIQPSEPRDSAVYFCASGLIDSGGDPTYEQYFGPGTRLTVT.

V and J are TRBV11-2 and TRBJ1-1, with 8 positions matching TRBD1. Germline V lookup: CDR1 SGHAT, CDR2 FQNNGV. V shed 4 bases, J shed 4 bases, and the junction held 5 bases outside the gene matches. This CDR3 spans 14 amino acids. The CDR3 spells CASSSGGSGTEAFF. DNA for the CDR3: TGTGCCAGCAGCTCAGGGGGCAGTGGCACTGAAGCTTTCTTT.

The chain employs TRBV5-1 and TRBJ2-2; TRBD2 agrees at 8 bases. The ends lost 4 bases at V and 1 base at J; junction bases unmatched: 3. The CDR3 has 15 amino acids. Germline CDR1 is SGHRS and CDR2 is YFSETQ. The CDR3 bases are TGCGCCAGCAGCCAAACTAGCGGGAACACCGGGGAGCTGTTTTTT. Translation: CASSQTSGNTGELFF.

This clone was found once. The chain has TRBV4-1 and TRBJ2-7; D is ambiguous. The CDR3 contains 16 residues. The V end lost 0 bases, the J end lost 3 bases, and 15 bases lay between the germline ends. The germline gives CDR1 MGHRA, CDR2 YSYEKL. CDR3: CASSQERDTLIYEQYF. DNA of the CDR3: TGCGCCAGCAGCCAAGAAAGAGACACCCTAATCTACGAGCAGTACTTC.

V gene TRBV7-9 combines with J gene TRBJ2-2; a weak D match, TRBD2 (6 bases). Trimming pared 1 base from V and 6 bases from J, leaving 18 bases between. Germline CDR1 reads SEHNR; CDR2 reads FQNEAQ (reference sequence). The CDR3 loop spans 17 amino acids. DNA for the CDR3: TGTGCCAGCAGCTTAGGGGCGGGGAGATTCGTCCCCGGGGAGCTGTTTTTT. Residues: CASSLGAGRFVPGELFF.

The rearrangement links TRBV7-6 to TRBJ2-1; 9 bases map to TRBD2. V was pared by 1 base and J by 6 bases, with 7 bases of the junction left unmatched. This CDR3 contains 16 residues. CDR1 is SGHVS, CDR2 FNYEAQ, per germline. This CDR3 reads CASSLVAGDLFNEQFF. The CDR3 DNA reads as TGTGCCAGCAGCTTAGTAGCGGGAGATCTGTTCAATGAGCAGTTCTTC.

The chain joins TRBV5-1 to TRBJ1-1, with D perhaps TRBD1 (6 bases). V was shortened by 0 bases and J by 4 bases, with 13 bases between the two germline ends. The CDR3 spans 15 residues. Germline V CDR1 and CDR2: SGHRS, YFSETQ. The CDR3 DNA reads TGCGCCAGCAGCTTGGACGACACAGGGTCCACTGAAGCTTTCTTT. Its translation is CASSLDDTGSTEAFF.

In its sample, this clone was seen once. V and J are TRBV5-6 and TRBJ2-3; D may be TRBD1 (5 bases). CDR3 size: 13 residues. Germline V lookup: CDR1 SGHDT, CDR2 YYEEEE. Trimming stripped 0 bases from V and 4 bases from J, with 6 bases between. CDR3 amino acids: CASSLVRADTQYF. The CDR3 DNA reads TGTGCCAGCAGCTTGGTCAGGGCAGATACGCAGTATTTT.

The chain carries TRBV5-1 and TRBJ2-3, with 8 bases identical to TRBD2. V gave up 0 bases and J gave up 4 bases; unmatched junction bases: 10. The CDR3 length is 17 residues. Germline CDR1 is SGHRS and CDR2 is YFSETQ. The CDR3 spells CASSLAGSGGPPDTQYF. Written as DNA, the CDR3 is TGCGCCAGCAGCTTGGCCGGGAGCGGGGGCCCCCCAGATACGCAGTATTTT.

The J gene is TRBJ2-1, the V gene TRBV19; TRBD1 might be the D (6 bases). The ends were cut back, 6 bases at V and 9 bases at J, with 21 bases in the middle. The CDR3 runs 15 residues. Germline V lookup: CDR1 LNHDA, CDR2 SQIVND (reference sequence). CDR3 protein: CASSELTGYLGEQFF. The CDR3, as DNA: TGTGCCAGTAGCGAGCTAACAGGGTATTTAGGTGAGCAGTTCTTC.

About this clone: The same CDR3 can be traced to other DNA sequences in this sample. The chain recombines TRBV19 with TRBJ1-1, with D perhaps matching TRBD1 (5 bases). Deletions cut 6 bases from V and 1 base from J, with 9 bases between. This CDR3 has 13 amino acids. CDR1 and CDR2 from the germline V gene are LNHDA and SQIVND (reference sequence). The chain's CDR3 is CASSLGQNTEAFF. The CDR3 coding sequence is TGTGCCAGTAGCCTCGGACAGAACACTGAAGCTTTCTTT.

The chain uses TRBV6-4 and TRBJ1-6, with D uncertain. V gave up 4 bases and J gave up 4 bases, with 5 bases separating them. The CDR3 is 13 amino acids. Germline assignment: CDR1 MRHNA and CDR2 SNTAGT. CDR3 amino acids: CASSATYNSPLHF. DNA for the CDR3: TGTGCCAGCAGTGCGACTTATAATTCACCCCTCCACTTT.

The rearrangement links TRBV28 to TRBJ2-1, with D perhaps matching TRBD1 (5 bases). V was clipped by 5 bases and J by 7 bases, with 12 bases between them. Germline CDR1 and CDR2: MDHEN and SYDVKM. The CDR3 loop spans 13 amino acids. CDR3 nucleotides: TGTGCCAGCAGTCCTAGGACACTTAATGAGCAGTTCTTC. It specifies CASSPRTLNEQFF.

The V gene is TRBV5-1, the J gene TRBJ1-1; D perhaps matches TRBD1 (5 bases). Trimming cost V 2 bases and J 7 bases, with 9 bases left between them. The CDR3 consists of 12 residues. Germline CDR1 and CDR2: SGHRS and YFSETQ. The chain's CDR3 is CASSFDDSEAFF. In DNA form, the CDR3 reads TGCGCCAGCAGCTTCGACGACAGTGAAGCTTTCTTT.

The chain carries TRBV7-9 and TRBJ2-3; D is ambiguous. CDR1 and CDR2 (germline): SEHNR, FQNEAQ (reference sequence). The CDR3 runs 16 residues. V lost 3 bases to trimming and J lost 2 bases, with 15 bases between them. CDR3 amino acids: CASSLARGRNTDTQYF. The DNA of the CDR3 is TGTGCCAGCAGCTTGGCCCGTGGCAGAAACACAGATACGCAGTATTTT.

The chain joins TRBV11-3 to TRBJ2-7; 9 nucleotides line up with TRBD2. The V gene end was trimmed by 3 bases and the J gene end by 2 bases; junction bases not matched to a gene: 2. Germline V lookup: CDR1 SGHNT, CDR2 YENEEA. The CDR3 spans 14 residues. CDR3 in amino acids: CASSFGGGAYEQYF. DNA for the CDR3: TGTGCCAGCAGCTTCGGCGGGGGGGCCTACGAGCAGTACTTC.

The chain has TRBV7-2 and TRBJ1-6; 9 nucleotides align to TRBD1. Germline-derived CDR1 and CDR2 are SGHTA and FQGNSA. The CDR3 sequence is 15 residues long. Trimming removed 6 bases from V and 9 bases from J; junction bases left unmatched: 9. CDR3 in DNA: TGTGCCAGCAGACCCCCCGGGACAGGGATTTCACCCCTCCACTTT. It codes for CASRPPGTGISPLHF.

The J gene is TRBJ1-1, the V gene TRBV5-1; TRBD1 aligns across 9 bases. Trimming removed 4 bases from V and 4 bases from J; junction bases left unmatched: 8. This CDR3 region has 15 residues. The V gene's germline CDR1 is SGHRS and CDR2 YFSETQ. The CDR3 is CASSTTGGLGTEAFF. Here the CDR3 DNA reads TGCGCCAGCAGCACAACAGGGGGCCTGGGCACTGAAGCTTTCTTT.